This note documents a single T cell receptor beta chain sequence. The data are from a study of shared clonotypes between healthy human individuals. Original methodology: Filtering differed because ImmunoSEQ produced junction-only sequences that carried no quality scores. TCRdb's copy holds only in-frame clones and misses some; the assay was immunoSEQ multiplex PCR. Clone size and the V and J calls come from that table; the DNA yielded D and trimming. In the table there are about 580,000 clones, about 98% of which are singletons. CD45RO-negative cells were positively selected for CCR7, leaving out terminally differentiated effector memory CD45RA+ cells. Germline V gene sequence: CDR1 MNHEY, CDR2 SMNVEV (reference sequence). Trimming took 5 bases from V and 8 from J; bases not matched to a gene: 11. This CDR3 has 15 residues.

This sequence originates from a man in his thirties or forties in good health. The V gene is TRBV27, the J gene TRBJ1-4; TRBD1 aligns across 7 bases. Sequencing was carried out using naive CD8+ T cells sorted from blood. DNA for the CDR3: TGTGCCAGCAGTGCCAGACAGGGCGCCGGAGAAAAACTGTTTTTT. Translation gives CASSARQGAGEKLFF.